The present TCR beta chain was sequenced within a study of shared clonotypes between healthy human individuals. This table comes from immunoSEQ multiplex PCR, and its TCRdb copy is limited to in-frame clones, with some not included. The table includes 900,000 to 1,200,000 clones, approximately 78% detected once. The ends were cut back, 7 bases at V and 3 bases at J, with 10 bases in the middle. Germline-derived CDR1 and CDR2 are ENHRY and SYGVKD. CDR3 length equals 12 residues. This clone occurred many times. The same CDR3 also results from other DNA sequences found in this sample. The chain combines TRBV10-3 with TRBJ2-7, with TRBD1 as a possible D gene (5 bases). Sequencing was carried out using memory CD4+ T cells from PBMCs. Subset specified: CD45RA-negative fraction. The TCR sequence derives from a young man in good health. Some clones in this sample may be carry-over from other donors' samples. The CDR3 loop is CAIKDTYYEQYF. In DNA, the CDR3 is TGTGCCATCAAGGACACATACTACGAGCAGTACTTC.